This is a list of T cell receptor beta chains from one sample in a study of cytomegalovirus exposure and HLA in healthy donors. Sequencing was performed with immunoSEQ multiplex PCR; in TCRdb, only in-frame clones are kept and a portion is missing. Altogether under 200,000 clones are present, about 80% being singletons, with the ten largest covering around 0.46%. Sample: PBMCs. The origin of the receptors is a woman aged 45-60 years in good health and CMV-seronegative. The CDR3 runs from the conserved cysteine through the conserved F or W. A D gene is named only where the DNA matches it firmly. The size of a clone is reported for some rows only, either as once, few or many, or as a class for expanded clones.

J: TRBJ2-3
size: .
D: TRBD2
V: TRBV10-3
DNA: TGTGCCATCAGTAAGACTAGCGGGACAGATACGCAGTATTTT
CDR3: CAISKTSGTDTQYF

J: TRBJ2-7
size: .
D: TRBD2
V: TRBV28
DNA: TGTGCCAGCAGGGGGGGACTAGCGACTTACTACGAGCAGTACTTC
CDR3: CASRGGLATYYEQYF

J: TRBJ1-1
size: .
D: TRBD1
V: TRBV2
DNA: TGTGCCAGCAGTCGACAGGGGAGCACTGAAGCTTTCTTT
CDR3: CASSRQGSTEAFF

J: TRBJ2-1
size: .
D: TRBD1
V: TRBV27
DNA: TGTGCCAGCAGCACCGGACAGGGGAGGCAGTTCTTC
CDR3: CASSTGQGRQFF

J: TRBJ2-1
size: .
D: .
V: TRBV18
DNA: TGTGCCAGCTCACGTGAACCCCCAGGGGCCTGGTACAATGAGCAGTTCTTC
CDR3: CASSREPPGAWYNEQFF

J: TRBJ2-7
size: few
D: .
V: TRBV27
DNA: TGTGCCAGCAGTTTCTCCTGGACAGACACCTACGAGCAGTACTTC
CDR3: CASSFSWTDTYEQYF

J: TRBJ2-3
size: .
D: .
V: TRBV5-4
DNA: TGTGCCAGCAGCAGTGGTAAGGGGGACACAGATACGCAGTATTTT
CDR3: CASSSGKGDTDTQYF

J: TRBJ1-5
size: few
D: .
V: TRBV25-1
DNA: TGTGCCAGCAGTGAATCTGGGCGGGGTCAGCCCCAGCATTTT
CDR3: CASSESGRGQPQHF

J: TRBJ2-5
size: .
D: .
V: TRBV5-1
DNA: TGCGCCAGCAGCTTGTCTGTGGTACCCCCCCCGGGGACCCAGTACTTC
CDR3: CASSLSVVPPPGTQYF

J: TRBJ1-2
size: few
D: .
V: TRBV27
DNA: TGTGCCAGCAGTTTATTTGGTGTTGGCGGCTACACCTTC
CDR3: CASSLFGVGGYTF

J: TRBJ2-3
size: .
D: TRBD1
V: TRBV10-3
DNA: TGTGCCATCAGTGACACAGGGGGCGCTTGGGGGGGCGAGAACACGCAGTATTTT
CDR3: CAISDTGGAWGGENTQYF

J: TRBJ2-3
size: .
D: TRBD2
V: TRBV5-6
DNA: TGTGCCAGCAGCTTCCGACTAGCGGGGGAGGCAGATACGCAGTATTTT
CDR3: CASSFRLAGEADTQYF

J: TRBJ1-6
size: .
D: TRBD1
V: TRBV6-4
DNA: TGTGCCAGCAGTGACTGGTATAGGGGGCGGACAAATTCACCCCTCCACTTT
CDR3: CASSDWYRGRTNSPLHF

J: TRBJ1-2
size: .
D: .
V: TRBV14
DNA: TGTGCCAGCAGCCAAGTGAGGTCAGGGGGCTACACCTTC
CDR3: CASSQVRSGGYTF

J: TRBJ2-1
size: .
D: TRBD2
V: TRBV5-1
DNA: TGCGCCAGCAGCGGCGGGGGTGCCCCTAATGAGCAGTTCTTC
CDR3: CASSGGGAPNEQFF

J: TRBJ2-3
size: .
D: TRBD2
V: TRBV11-2
DNA: TGTGCCAGCAGCTTAGAGGGTAGCGGGAGTGTACCAGATACGCAGTATTTT
CDR3: CASSLEGSGSVPDTQYF

J: TRBJ2-1
size: few
D: .
V: TRBV11-2
DNA: TGTGCCAGCAGCTTGCGGGCCGCGGAGAGCTCCTACAATGAGCAGTTCTTC
CDR3: CASSLRAAESSYNEQFF

J: TRBJ2-6
size: once
D: .
V: TRBV5-6
DNA: TGTGCCAGCAGCTTGGGCAGCTCTGGGGCCAACGTCCTGACTTTC
CDR3: CASSLGSSGANVLTF

J: TRBJ2-1
size: .
D: TRBD1
V: TRBV4-3
DNA: TGCGCCAGCAGCCAAGATCGTGACAGGGCTAATGAGCAGTTCTTC
CDR3: CASSQDRDRANEQFF

J: TRBJ2-1
size: once
D: TRBD1
V: TRBV30
DNA: TGTGCCTGGACCCTGGGACAGGGAGGTTACAATGAGCAGTTCTTC
CDR3: CAWTLGQGGYNEQFF

J: TRBJ1-1
size: .
D: .
V: TRBV7-2
DNA: TGTGCCAGCAGCTTAGAATCGGGAGGGGCCTCGAGGGCTTTCTTT
CDR3: CASSLESGGASRAFF

J: TRBJ2-1
size: .
D: TRBD2
V: TRBV29-1
DNA: TGCAGCGTTTCCGGGGGGGCTATGAATGAGCAGTTCTTC
CDR3: CSVSGGAMNEQFF

J: TRBJ1-3
size: .
D: TRBD1
V: TRBV9
DNA: TGTGCCAGCAGCGTAGGACAGGGGACCATATATTTT
CDR3: CASSVGQGTIYF

J: TRBJ2-3
size: .
D: TRBD2
V: TRBV11-1
DNA: TGTGCCAGCAGCTTAGCGGAGACTAGCATAGATACGCAGTATTTT
CDR3: CASSLAETSIDTQYF

J: TRBJ1-1
size: .
D: .
V: TRBV7-9
DNA: TGTGCCAGCAGCTTTGATATAAACTGGAACACTGAAGCTTTCTTT
CDR3: CASSFDINWNTEAFF

J: TRBJ2-1
size: .
D: TRBD2
V: TRBV11-2
DNA: TGTGCCAGCAGCTCCACAAGTCCGGGACTAGCAAGGTACAATGAGCAGTTCTTC
CDR3: CASSSTSPGLARYNEQFF

J: TRBJ2-5
size: .
D: .
V: TRBV6-1
DNA: TGTGCCAGCAGTGGACAGCCTCAAGAGACCCAGTACTTC
CDR3: CASSGQPQETQYF

J: TRBJ1-5
size: few
D: .
V: TRBV15
DNA: TGTGCCACCAGCAGACGGACGGGGTCGGGCAATCAGCCCCAGCATTTT
CDR3: CATSRRTGSGNQPQHF

J: TRBJ2-3
size: .
D: TRBD2
V: TRBV9
DNA: TGTGCCAGCAGCGCTAGCGGGAGCGCAGATACGCAGTATTTT
CDR3: CASSASGSADTQYF

J: TRBJ1-4
size: .
D: .
V: TRBV9
DNA: TGTGCCAGCAGCGAGGGACTCCCAAATGAAAAACTGTTTTTT
CDR3: CASSEGLPNEKLFF

J: TRBJ2-1
size: .
D: .
V: TRBV6-1
DNA: TGTGCCACAGGGCCGTATTCCTACAATGAGCAGTTCTTC
CDR3: CATGPYSYNEQFF

J: TRBJ2-1
size: .
D: TRBD2
V: TRBV9
DNA: TGTGCCAGCAGCATCGGACTAGAGGATGAGCAGTTCTTC
CDR3: CASSIGLEDEQFF

J: TRBJ2-1
size: once
D: .
V: TRBV7-3
DNA: TGTGCCAGCAGCGACCAAGGACAGAGATACAATGAGCAGTTCTTC
CDR3: CASSDQGQRYNEQFF

J: TRBJ1-5
size: .
D: .
V: TRBV5-1
DNA: TGCGCCAGCAGCAGGGAAGGGGGTCAGCCCCAGCATTTT
CDR3: CASSREGGQPQHF